The 26 T cell receptor beta chains below were found in one sample sequenced in a study of cytomegalovirus exposure and HLA in healthy donors (dated by TCRdb to 2016 to 2017). Library preparation used the immunoSEQ multiplex PCR assay. For the multiplex PCR, a mixture combining 60 forward primers for TCR Vbeta segments and 13 reverse primers for TCR Jbeta segments was used. TCRdb retrieved this table from immuneACCESS and kept in-frame rearrangements only. Not all clones are present; in checked studies, unresolved V genes account for under half, and no reason is known for the remainder. Recorded for this sample are approximately 32,000 clones; roughly nine tenths of them occurred a single time. Under 3.5% of the sample is taken by the ten largest. The specimen sequenced was PBMCs. The receptor source for this set is a young woman in good health and CMV-seronegative.

The chain recombines TRBV6-1 with TRBJ1-6; 7 nucleotides agree with TRBD1. Germline CDR1 MNHNS, CDR2 SASEGT. J gave up 7 bases and V 6 bases, and 6 bases lay outside the gene matches. The CDR3 spans 14 residues. In DNA, the CDR3 is TGTGCCAGCAGGCTCGACAGGGACAATTCACCCCTCCACTTT. Translation gives CASRLDRDNSPLHF.

The CDR3 DNA reads TGTGCCAGCAGCCCTGGGACAGGCTACTCCTACGAGCAGTACTTC. This sequence encodes CASSPGTGYSYEQYF. V is TRBV6-6 and J is TRBJ2-7, with 8 bases that match TRBD1. There are 15 residues in the CDR3. J lost 0 bases, V lost 6 bases, and 7 bases had no gene match. Per the germline V gene, CDR1 is MNHNY and CDR2 is SVGAGI (reference sequence).

V gene TRBV7-2 combines with J gene TRBJ2-5; D might be TRBD2 (6 bases). V gave up 11 bases and J gave up 3 bases, with 25 bases separating them. Germline lookup yields CDR1 SGHTA and CDR2 FQGNSA. The CDR3 sequence is 16 residues long. The CDR3 DNA is TGTGCCGGTTCAGGGTCCGGGGGTTTAAGTAAAGAGACCCAGTACTTC. This sequence encodes CAGSGSGGLSKETQYF. The variable domain in full, with the rest retrieved from reference TRBV7-2 and TRBJ2-5, is GAGVSQSPSNKVTEKGKDVELRCDPISGHTALYWYRQSLGQGLEFLIYFQGNSAPDKSGLPSDRFSAERTGGSVSTLTIQRTQQEDSAVYLCAGSGSGGLSKETQYFGPGTRLLVL.

V and J are TRBV2 and TRBJ2-1; 9 bases align to TRBD1. Germline V gene lookup returns CDR1 SNHLY and CDR2 FYNNEI. With 6 bases clipped from V and 7 bases from J, the junction kept 7 bases outside the gene matches. The CDR3 loop spans 14 amino acids. In nucleotides, the CDR3 is TGTGCCAGCAGCTCGGGACAGGGAGTTAATGAGCAGTTCTTC. Translation: CASSSGQGVNEQFF.

The V and J genes are TRBV7-8 and TRBJ2-1; unclear D gene. V shed 0 bases and J shed 4 bases, with 10 bases lying between them. The CDR3 spans 15 residues. Germline V lookup: CDR1 SGHVS, CDR2 FQNEAQ. CDR3 residues: CASSLAKTPYNEQFF. The CDR3 DNA is TGTGCCAGCAGCTTAGCGAAAACTCCTTACAATGAGCAGTTCTTC.

The chain joins TRBV19 to TRBJ2-1, with TRBD1 identical over 10 bases. CDR1 is LNHDA, CDR2 SQIVND, per germline (reference sequence). V shed 3 bases, J shed 10 bases, and the junction held 6 bases outside the gene matches. The CDR3 is 14 amino acids. The CDR3 nucleotides are TGTGCCAGTAGTATTGGGGACAGGGGAGGCGAGCAGTTCTTC. Encoded protein: CASSIGDRGGEQFF. Together with reference TRBV19 and TRBJ2-1, the CDR3 gives the full variable domain: DGGITQSPKYLFRKEGQNVTLSCEQNLNHDAMYWYRQDPGQGLRLIYYSQIVNDFQKGDIAEGYSVSREKKESFPLTVTSAQKNPTAFYLCASSIGDRGGEQFFGPGTRLTVL.

This sequence joins TRBV9 and TRBJ2-1; D is undetermined. Germline V CDR1 and CDR2: SGDLS, YYNGEE. The CDR3 length is 13 residues. Trimming took 3 bases from V and 8 from J, leaving 12 bases between them. CDR3 sequence (DNA): TGTGCCAGCAGCGCCCCTAATCGAGATGAGCAGTTCTTC. Protein product: CASSAPNRDEQFF.

V gene TRBV5-1 combines with J gene TRBJ2-1; TRBD2 matches 11 bases. After removal of 0 bases from V and 4 bases from J, the junction contained 6 bases not matched to a gene. CDR3 length equals 17 residues. Germline loops: CDR1 SGHRS, CDR2 YFSETQ. The CDR3 DNA sequence: TGCGCCAGCAGCTTGGTTAGCGGGAGGGATATTTACAATGAGCAGTTCTTC. Translating gives CASSLVSGRDIYNEQFF.

This clone was seen more than once but under ten times. J is TRBJ2-5 and V is TRBV28; D perhaps matches TRBD2 (6 bases). V shed 7 bases and J shed 2 bases, with 17 bases lying between them. Looked up from germline, CDR1 is MDHEN and CDR2 is SYDVKM. CDR3 length: 15 amino acids. The CDR3 nucleotides are TGTGCCAGCACCTTCGGCGGGGCGGGACAAGAGACCCAGTACTTC. The encoded protein is CASTFGGAGQETQYF.

The chain carries TRBV2 and TRBJ2-1; TRBD2 agrees at 8 bases. J lost 0 bases, V lost 3 bases, and 4 bases had no gene match. The germline V gene has CDR1 SNHLY and CDR2 FYNNEI. CDR3 length equals 16 residues. The CDR3 sequence: CASSEYGRGSYNEQFF. In DNA, the CDR3 is TGTGCCAGCAGTGAGTACGGGAGGGGCTCCTACAATGAGCAGTTCTTC.

V usage is TRBV28 and J usage is TRBJ2-3, with TRBD2 as a possible D gene (6 bases). Germline V CDR1 and CDR2: MDHEN, SYDVKM. V was cut by 2 bases and J by 0 bases, with 9 bases left in between. This CDR3 contains 15 residues. DNA for the CDR3: TGTGCCAGCAGTTTACATGGGACTAGCACAGATACGCAGTATTTT. This gives the protein CASSLHGTSTDTQYF.

The chain is built from TRBV29-1 and TRBJ2-1; TRBD2 matches 12 bases. V shed 4 bases and J 7 bases; nucleotides not matched to a gene: 5. The CDR3 length is 14 residues. Germline-derived CDR1 and CDR2 are SQVTM and ANQGSEA. The CDR3 nucleotides read TGCAGCGTTGCGGGCACTAGCGGGAGGAATGAGCAGTTCTTC. It encodes CSVAGTSGRNEQFF.

This chain joins TRBV25-1 and TRBJ2-7, with D maybe TRBD1 (5 bases). Trimming took 2 bases from V and 6 from J, leaving 20 bases between them. The germline V gene has CDR1 MGHDK and CDR2 SYGVNS. The CDR3 has 16 residues. This chain's CDR3 is CASSERPQGARIEQYF. CDR3 coding DNA: TGTGCCAGCAGTGAACGCCCCCAGGGCGCGCGAATCGAGCAGTACTTC.

This sequence joins TRBV28 and TRBJ2-6; D ambiguous. The CDR3 runs to 13 residues. Germline values: CDR1 MDHEN, CDR2 SYDVKM. The V end was cut by 9 bases, the J end by 1 base, with 7 bases between. The CDR3 here is CASRWSGANVLTF. The CDR3 DNA reads TGTGCCAGTCGGTGGTCTGGGGCCAACGTCCTGACTTTC.

The V call is TRBV7-2, the J call TRBJ1-1, with TRBD1 identical over 8 bases. CDR3 length equals 15 residues. The germline gives CDR1 SGHTA, CDR2 FQGNSA. Trimming removed 6 bases from V and 3 bases from J; junction bases left unmatched: 9. The CDR3 region is CASRPGQEPYTEAFF. In nucleotides, the CDR3 is TGTGCCAGCAGACCGGGACAGGAGCCTTACACTGAAGCTTTCTTT.

This clone was observed a handful of times. The V and J genes are TRBV11-3 and TRBJ2-5, with D maybe TRBD1 (5 bases). Deletions cut 0 bases from V and 5 bases from J, with 13 bases between. CDR1 and CDR2 from the germline V gene are SGHNT and YENEEA. There are 15 residues in the CDR3. Written as DNA, the CDR3 is TGTGCCAGCAGCTTAGATGGGCAGGGCGGTGAGACCCAGTACTTC. It translates to CASSLDGQGGETQYF. Together with reference TRBV11-3 and TRBJ2-5, the CDR3 gives the full variable domain: EAGVVQSPRYKIIEKKQPVAFWCNPISGHNTLYWYLQNLGQGPELLIRYENEEAVDDSQLPKDRFSAERLKGVDSTLKIQPAELGDSAVYLCASSLDGQGGETQYFGPGTRLLVL.

CDR3 in amino acids: CASSLPGLAASYEQYF. CDR3 bases: TGTGCCAGCAGTCTACCGGGACTGGCAGCCTCCTACGAGCAGTACTTC. The chain recombines TRBV28 with TRBJ2-7, with D possibly TRBD2 on 6 matching bases. Per the germline V gene, CDR1 is MDHEN and CDR2 is SYDVKM. The ends were cut back, 5 bases at V and 0 bases at J, with 17 bases in the middle. This CDR3 has 16 amino acids.

A few counts support this clone. J is TRBJ2-2 and V is TRBV4-3; maybe TRBD1 (6 bases). V shed 5 bases and J shed 1 base, with 11 bases lying between them. The germline V gene has CDR1 LGHNA and CDR2 YSLEER. This CDR3 is 15 amino acids long. The CDR3 protein is CASSLQDRNTGELFF. The CDR3 nucleotides read TGCGCCAGCAGCTTACAGGACAGGAACACCGGGGAGCTGTTTTTT.

The chain employs TRBV4-1 and TRBJ2-3, with a possible D match to TRBD2 (6 bases). The CDR3 consists of 19 residues. V lost 2 bases, J lost 0 bases, and 21 bases lay in between. Germline V gives CDR1 MGHRA, CDR2 YSYEKL. CDR3 loop: CASSQIRKVVAVSTDTQYF. In nucleotides, the CDR3 is TGCGCCAGCAGCCAAATACGGAAGGTGGTAGCGGTTAGCACAGATACGCAGTATTTT.

This clone was seen a handful of times. The chain employs TRBV5-8 and TRBJ1-1; 9 nucleotides line up with TRBD1. This CDR3 contains 14 residues. V lost 0 bases, J lost 5 bases, and 2 bases stayed unmatched. Germline values: CDR1 SGHTS, CDR2 YDEGEE. The CDR3 spells CASSLDRGLTEAFF. CDR3 nucleotide sequence: TGTGCCAGCAGCTTGGACAGGGGGCTAACTGAAGCTTTCTTT. The full variable domain, its missing parts supplied by reference TRBV5-8 and TRBJ1-1, is EAGVTQSPTHLIKTRGQQATLRCSPISGHTSVYWYQQALGLGLQFLLWYDEGEERNRGNFPPRFSGRQFPNYSSELNVNALELEDSALYLCASSLDRGLTEAFFGQGTRLTVV.

The gene calls are TRBV9 and TRBJ1-2; D is uncertain. Germline CDR1 and CDR2: SGDLS and YYNGEE. The CDR3 is 13 amino acids. Trimming removed 0 bases from V and 4 bases from J, with 7 bases in between. The CDR3 region is CASSVDSSYGYTF. The CDR3 nucleotides are TGTGCCAGCAGCGTAGACAGTTCCTATGGCTACACCTTC.

The chain combines TRBV7-3 with TRBJ1-6, with TRBD1 matching 8 bases. CDR3 length: 15 amino acids. The germline gives CDR1 SGHTA, CDR2 FQGTGA. The trim removed 3 bases at V and 5 bases at J, leaving 3 bases unmatched. The CDR3 sequence is CASSLMGQDNSPLHF. The CDR3 DNA reads TGTGCCAGCAGCTTGATGGGACAGGATAATTCACCCCTCCACTTT.

The gene calls are TRBV5-8 and TRBJ2-2, with D possibly TRBD2 on 6 matching bases. The CDR3 has 19 residues. The germline gives CDR1 SGHTS, CDR2 YDEGEE. Trimming removed 0 bases at V and 5 bases at J, with 23 bases between. The CDR3 bases are TGTGCCAGCAGCTTGGATCGAGACTACTACCGGGAGAGGACCGGGGAGCTGTTTTTT. This translates into CASSLDRDYYRERTGELFF.

The chain carries TRBV9 and TRBJ2-6; TRBD1 aligns across 8 bases. The germline gives CDR1 SGDLS, CDR2 YYNGEE. V gave up 1 base and J gave up 3 bases; unmatched junction bases: 3. The CDR3 runs to 16 residues. The CDR3 region has the DNA TGTGCCAGCAGCGTACAGGGGGCGAGTGGGGCCAACGTCCTGACTTTC. Amino acids: CASSVQGASGANVLTF.

V usage is TRBV29-1 and J usage is TRBJ2-7; TRBD2 agrees at 10 bases. V shed 2 bases and J 4 bases; nucleotides not matched to a gene: 11. Looked up from germline, CDR1 is SQVTM and CDR2 is ANQGSEA. This CDR3 is built from 16 residues. The CDR3 coding sequence is TGCAGCGTTGAAACCCCTTGGGCTAGCGGGAGTTACGAGCAGTACTTC. Protein product: CSVETPWASGSYEQYF.

V is TRBV7-9 and J is TRBJ1-1; D is perhaps TRBD1 (6 bases). Germline V gives CDR1 SEHNR, CDR2 FQNEAQ (reference sequence). The CDR3 is 14 amino acids. Trimming shortened V by 2 bases and J by 5 bases, and 12 bases separated the two germline ends. The CDR3 sequence is CASSLWGLGTEAFF. In DNA, the CDR3 is TGTGCCAGCAGCTTATGGGGGCTAGGAACTGAAGCTTTCTTT.